The next 14 T cell receptor beta chains were all read from a single sample in a study of T-cell reconstitution after alpha-beta-depleted transplantation in children. As it was prepared, the TCRbeta library received unique molecular identifiers. From the PCR reads, TCRdb called clonotypes with MiXCR, one entry per CDR3 protein. The top ten hold less than 3.5% of the sample, which has more than 200,000 distinct CDR3 sequences, roughly 25% seen once. The material was PBMCs, obtained before TCRalphabeta/CD19-depleted stem cell transplant. The receptors come from a girl aged 2 to 10 with Fanconi anemia, due to receive a stem cell transplant.

The genes are TRBV5-1 and TRBJ2-3; a weak D match, TRBD2 (5 bases). Germline CDR1 and CDR2: SGHRS and YFSETQ. V was cut by 2 bases and J by 0 bases, with 19 bases left in between. The CDR3 runs 18 residues. The CDR3 DNA reads as TGCGCCAGCAGCTTCTCACTACTAGAGACCTCTAGCACAGATACGCAGTATTTT. Translation gives CASSFSLLETSSTDTQYF.

This clonotype was counted at least ten times. The CDR3 region is CASGAGATTYEQYF. CDR3 nucleotides: TGTGCCAGCGGGGCGGGGGCCACCACCTACGAGCAGTACTTC. V and J are TRBV12-3 or TRBV12-4 and TRBJ2-7, with D perhaps TRBD2 (7 bases). V was trimmed by 8 bases and J by 2 bases, leaving 16 bases between them. The CDR3 loop spans 14 amino acids.

Only a few counts were recorded for this clonotype. The chain joins TRBV2 to TRBJ2-5; D gene unclear. CDR1 is SNHLY, CDR2 FYNNEI, per germline. Trimming removed 6 bases from V and 4 bases from J, with 3 bases in between. The CDR3 extends over 10 amino acids. CDR3 bases: TGTGCCAGCAGAGCAGAGACCCAGTACTTC. The encoded protein is CASRAETQYF. The full variable domain, its missing parts supplied by reference TRBV2 and TRBJ2-5, is EPEVTQTPSHQVTQMGQEVILRCVPISNHLYFYWYRQILGQKVEFLVSFYNNEISEKSEIFDDQFSVERPDGSNFTLKIRSTKLEDSAMYFCASRAETQYFGPGTRLLVL.

The chain uses TRBV25-1 and TRBJ2-3, with D maybe TRBD2 (7 bases). The CDR3 runs 15 residues. V lost 1 base, J lost 12 bases, and 20 bases lay in between. CDR1 MGHDK and CDR2 SYGVNS come from the germline V gene. CDR3 region: CASSELGGAARAQYF. The CDR3 coding sequence is TGTGCCAGCAGTGAATTAGGGGGGGCGGCCCGTGCTCAGTATTTT.

The rearrangement links TRBV12-3 or TRBV12-4 to TRBJ1-1, with D possibly matching TRBD1 (6 bases). V lost 6 bases, J lost 7 bases, and 12 bases lay in between. The CDR3 has 12 residues. The CDR3 sequence is CASSIGTFEAFF. Here the CDR3 DNA reads TGTGCCAGCAGCATCGGGACATTTGAAGCTTTCTTT.

The J gene is TRBJ2-3, the V gene TRBV11-2; 10 positions agree with TRBD2. The CDR3 is made up of 15 amino acids. Per germline, CDR1 SGHAT and CDR2 FQNNGV. J was trimmed by 1 base and V by 4 bases; bases with no gene match: 2. This chain's CDR3 is CASSSGLARTDTQYF. The CDR3 DNA reads as TGTGCCAGCAGCTCGGGACTAGCGCGCACAGATACGCAGTATTTT.

This clonotype has a handful of counts. This chain connects TRBV29-1 to TRBJ1-1, with TRBD1 identical over 9 bases. The germline CDR1 and CDR2 sequences are SQVTM and ANQGSEA. The CDR3 runs 15 residues. The ends lost 8 bases at V and 0 bases at J; junction bases unmatched: 10. The CDR3 reads CSSGGTGMVNTEAFF. CDR3 DNA: TGCAGCTCGGGCGGGACAGGGATGGTGAACACTGAAGCTTTCTTT.

This clonotype appeared a few times. This chain joins TRBV15 and TRBJ1-6, with D tentatively TRBD1 (5 bases). V dropped 7 bases and J dropped 8 bases, with 24 bases sitting between them. This CDR3 contains 17 residues. Germline-derived CDR1 and CDR2 are LNHNV and YYDKDF (reference sequence). The DNA of the CDR3 is TGTGCCACCAAGGGGACGAGACAGCCGGGCGATTATTCACCCCTCCACTTT. Its protein is CATKGTRQPGDYSPLHF.

In this sample, this clonotype turned up many times. The genes are TRBV6-1 and TRBJ2-1; 11 bases align to TRBD2. The ends lost 7 bases at V and 9 bases at J; junction bases unmatched: 11. The length of the CDR3 is 15 residues. CDR1 is MNHNS, CDR2 SASEGT, per germline. The CDR3 coding sequence is TGTGCCAGCACCCGGGTAGCGGGAGGGTATGGTGAGCAGTTCTTC. Amino acid sequence: CASTRVAGGYGEQFF.

The chain uses TRBV30 and TRBJ1-2, with 9 bases matching TRBD1. Losses at the gene ends were 4 bases for V and 4 bases for J; bases not matched to a gene: 4. This CDR3 is 13 amino acids long. Germline CDR1 and CDR2: GTSNPN and SVGIG (reference sequence). The DNA of the CDR3 is TGTGCCTGGACCGGGACAGGGCCCTATGGCTACACCTTC. It codes for CAWTGTGPYGYTF.

At least ten counts were recorded for this clonotype. This sequence joins TRBV20-1 and TRBJ2-3, with no clear D. The germline CDR1 and CDR2 sequences are DFQATT and SNEGSKA (reference sequence). Trimming stripped 6 bases from V and 6 bases from J, with 7 bases between. There are 10 residues in the CDR3. The chain's CDR3 is CSAYLDTQYF. In DNA, the CDR3 is TGCAGTGCCTATTTGGATACGCAGTATTTT.

The chain combines TRBV29-1 with TRBJ1-4, with 8 bases lining up with TRBD1. Germline-derived CDR1 and CDR2 are SQVTM and ANQGSEA. The CDR3 has 16 amino acids. V lost 6 bases to trimming and J lost 12 bases; unmatched junction nucleotides: 21. CDR3 sequence reads: CSVPPFTNRGWWELFF. In DNA, the CDR3 is TGCAGCGTCCCCCCCTTTACGAACAGGGGGTGGTGGGAACTGTTTTTT.

The chain joins TRBV20-1 to TRBJ2-1; 7 bases match TRBD2. This CDR3 is 16 amino acids long. CDR1 and CDR2 from the germline V gene are DFQATT and SNEGSKA (reference sequence). V lost 0 bases and J lost 2; bases outside the gene matches: 7. The CDR3 sequence: CSAREPTGTTYNEQFF. The DNA of the CDR3 is TGCAGTGCTAGAGAACCAACCGGGACTACCTACAATGAGCAGTTCTTC.

This clonotype was seen a handful of times. The V and J genes are TRBV29-1 and TRBJ2-2; TRBD2 matches at 11 bases. This CDR3 spans 14 amino acids. CDR1 and CDR2 (germline): SQVTM, ANQGSEA. CDR3 sequence reads: CVGTSGTNTGELFF. The DNA for the CDR3 is TGCGTCGGGACTAGCGGCACGAACACCGGGGAGCTGTTTTTT.